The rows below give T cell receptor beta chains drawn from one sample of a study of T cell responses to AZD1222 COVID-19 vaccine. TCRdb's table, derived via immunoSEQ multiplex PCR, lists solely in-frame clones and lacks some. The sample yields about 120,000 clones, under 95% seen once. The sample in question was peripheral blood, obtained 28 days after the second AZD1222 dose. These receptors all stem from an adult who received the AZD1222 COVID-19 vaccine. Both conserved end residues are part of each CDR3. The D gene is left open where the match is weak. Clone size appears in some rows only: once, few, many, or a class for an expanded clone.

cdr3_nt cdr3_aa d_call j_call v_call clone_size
TGTGCCAGCAGCCCGGGACTAGCGGGCTCACGCACAGATACGCAGTATTTT CASSPGLAGSRTDTQYF TRBD2 TRBJ2-3 TRBV5-8 NA
TGTGCCAGTAGTACCTCAGAGCCGGGACAGGGTCGAAAACTGTTTTTT CASSTSEPGQGRKLFF TRBD1 TRBJ1-4 TRBV19 NA
TGTGCCAGCAGACAGGGATCTGGAAACACCATATATTTT CASRQGSGNTIYF NA TRBJ1-3 TRBV6-6 NA
TGTGCCAGCAGTATCCCCTTGGGAGGGTCGGACACCGGGGAGCTGTTTTTT CASSIPLGGSDTGELFF TRBD2 TRBJ2-2 TRBV6-2/TRBV6-3 NA
TGCGCCAGCAGCTTATCCGGGACTGCCTCCCCTAGGAATGAGCAGTTCTTC CASSLSGTASPRNEQFF NA TRBJ2-1 TRBV5-1 NA
TGTGCCAGCAGCGTCCTTTCTGGGGCCAACGTCCTGACTTTC CASSVLSGANVLTF NA TRBJ2-6 TRBV9 once
TGCGCCAGCAGCTTTGAGGCCGCCGGGGAGCTGTTTTTT CASSFEAAGELFF NA TRBJ2-2 TRBV5-1 once
TGCGCCAGCAGTGAAGTGGGAGCGGGGAATGAAAAACTGTTTTTT CASSEVGAGNEKLFF NA TRBJ1-4 TRBV10-2 NA
TGTGCCAGCAGCCAAGATGTTACAGGGAACACCGGGGAGCTGTTTTTT CASSQDVTGNTGELFF NA TRBJ2-2 TRBV3-1/TRBV3-2 NA
TGTGCCACCGGGACGGCGAACACCGGGGAGCTGTTTTTT CATGTANTGELFF NA TRBJ2-2 TRBV28 NA
TGTGCCAGCAGTGAAGCCGGTGGAAACACCATATATTTT CASSEAGGNTIYF NA TRBJ1-3 TRBV2 NA
TGTGCCAGCAGCTACACAACCTACGAGCAGTACTTC CASSYTTYEQYF NA TRBJ2-7 TRBV7-9 NA
TGTGCCAGCAGCCTCGGACAGGGGGGGAACTATGGCTACACCTTC CASSLGQGGNYGYTF TRBD1 TRBJ1-2 TRBV11-2 NA
TGTGCCAGCAGTTTATGGACAGGGGGCCTAATGAGCAATCAGCCCCAGCATTTT CASSLWTGGLMSNQPQHF TRBD1 TRBJ1-5 TRBV28 NA
TGTGCCAGCTCACCCAGGGGGGCGAGGAGCACTGAAGCTTTCTTT CASSPRGARSTEAFF TRBD1 TRBJ1-1 TRBV18 NA
TGTGCCAGCAGTAACCACTACGAGCAGTACTTC CASSNHYEQYF NA TRBJ2-7 TRBV6-2/TRBV6-3 few
TGCGCCAGCAGTGCCCCCGACAGCTCTGGAAACACCATATATTTT CASSAPDSSGNTIYF NA TRBJ1-3 TRBV10-2 once
TGTGCCAGCAATCCGCATACGGGGGCCCAGCATTTT CASNPHTGAQHF NA TRBJ1-5 TRBV19 NA
TGTGCCATCAGTGAGTTCTCGCGGCAAACAGATACGCAGTATTTT CAISEFSRQTDTQYF NA TRBJ2-3 TRBV10-3 NA
TGTGCTAGCAGCTTAGGTGTAGGGGATCAAAACGAGCAGTACTTC CASSLGVGDQNEQYF NA TRBJ2-7 TRBV7-7 NA
TGCAGCGCCGAGTTCGACAGGGTTTACTCCGGGGAGCTGTTTTTT CSAEFDRVYSGELFF TRBD1 TRBJ2-2 TRBV29-1 NA
TGTGCCAGCTCACCACTGATAAGGGACACTGAAGCTTTCTTT CASSPLIRDTEAFF NA TRBJ1-1 TRBV18 NA
TGTGCCAGCTCACCACCGGCGACAGGAAACACTGAAGCTTTCTTT CASSPPATGNTEAFF NA TRBJ1-1 TRBV18 NA
TGTGCCAGCAGTTTATTGTATCCTCGGGGGGCGCCGTCCAATGAGCAGTTCTTC CASSLLYPRGAPSNEQFF NA TRBJ2-1 TRBV27 NA
TGTGCCAGCAGTGCACCAGGACTAGCCCTAGCCAAAAACATTCAGTACTTC CASSAPGLALAKNIQYF TRBD2 TRBJ2-4 TRBV7-9 NA
TGTGCCAGCTCACCCGGACTAGTGGAGACCCAGTACTTC CASSPGLVETQYF TRBD2 TRBJ2-5 TRBV18 NA
TGTGCCAGCAGCTTAGTAAGGAAGAACACTGAAGCTTTCTTT CASSLVRKNTEAFF NA TRBJ1-1 TRBV11-2 NA
TGTGCCAGTAGTATTCAGGCGGCAGACAATGGCTACACCTTC CASSIQAADNGYTF NA TRBJ1-2 TRBV19 NA
TGTGCCAGCAGCCCACAAGGTAACACTGAAGCTTTCTTT CASSPQGNTEAFF NA TRBJ1-1 TRBV7-2 NA
TGTGCCACCAGCAGCCGACAGGGGTTTGTTGGAAACACCATATATTTT CATSSRQGFVGNTIYF TRBD1 TRBJ1-3 TRBV15 NA
TGCGCCAGCAGCCAAGAGAAGCGGGAGGGCCCCAAAAACATTCAGTACTTC CASSQEKREGPKNIQYF TRBD2 TRBJ2-4 TRBV4-3 NA
TGTGCCAGTAGTGGAGATGGGGGCGAAGTTCGAGCTTTCTTT CASSGDGGEVRAFF NA TRBJ1-1 TRBV19 NA
TGTGCCAGCTCACCGGACAGGGGGCACTCTGGCTACACCTTC CASSPDRGHSGYTF TRBD1 TRBJ1-2 TRBV18 NA
TGTGCCAGTGACCAACAGGGGGCAGGTCAGCCCCAGCATTTT CASDQQGAGQPQHF TRBD1 TRBJ1-5 TRBV19 NA
TGTGCCAGCTCACCAGCATTGAAAGGGGGAGTAGGCGAGCAGTACTTC CASSPALKGGVGEQYF NA TRBJ2-7 TRBV18 NA
TGTGCCAGCAGCCCCGGGGGAGGGGGAGAGGATCAGCCCCAGCATTTT CASSPGGGGEDQPQHF NA TRBJ1-5 TRBV11-2 NA
TGTGCCAGCAGCCAAGTAATAGGGGCGAACTATGGCTACACCTTC CASSQVIGANYGYTF NA TRBJ1-2 TRBV4-2 NA
TGTGCCAGCTCACCCCAACGCTCCGGGGAGCTGTTTTTT CASSPQRSGELFF NA TRBJ2-2 TRBV18 NA
TGTGCCAGCAGCCCCATTGGCAGAGCTAGCACAGATACGCAGTATTTT CASSPIGRASTDTQYF NA TRBJ2-3 TRBV7-2 NA
TGTGCCAGCAGATACGATAGAGGGGGGACCCAGCCCCAGCATTTT CASRYDRGGTQPQHF NA TRBJ1-5 TRBV2 once